These T cell receptor beta chains were read from a single sample in a study of T cell changes during pregnancy in multiple sclerosis. TCRdb keeps only in-frame clones here, not all; method: immunoSEQ multiplex PCR. The table records more than 55,000 clones, almost 95% of them present only once. The source was peripheral blood, collected in the first trimester of pregnancy. The receptors originated from a female donor with multiple sclerosis, enrolled in a pregnancy study. CDR3s include the opening cysteine and the closing phenylalanine or tryptophan. The order of the fields is clone size, J gene, V gene, D gene, CDR3 DNA, CDR3 protein. A D gene is named only where the DNA matches it firmly. The listing skips clone size in some rows; elsewhere it reads once, few, many or a size class.

>few|TRBJ1-1|TRBV30|NA
TGTGCCTGGAGTGTAGGGGTTAAAGCTTTCTTT
CAWSVGVKAFF
>NA|TRBJ2-5|TRBV11-2|NA
TGTGCCAGCAGCTTATATCACAGGGAGAGTGGAGAGACCCAGTACTTC
CASSLYHRESGETQYF
>NA|TRBJ1-4|TRBV19|TRBD1
TGTGCCAGTAGCAGACAGGGCCTGTCCGAAAAACTGTTTTTT
CASSRQGLSEKLFF
>NA|TRBJ1-4|TRBV29-1|NA
TGCAGCGTTTTAAGAGGCGATGAAAAACTGTTTTTT
CSVLRGDEKLFF
>NA|TRBJ2-7|TRBV4-1|TRBD2
TGCGCCAGCAGCTACGGGACTAGCGGGTCCTACGAGCAGTACTTC
CASSYGTSGSYEQYF
>NA|TRBJ2-7|TRBV7-2|NA
TGTGCCAGCAGCTTAGACACCTCCTACGAGCAGTACTTC
CASSLDTSYEQYF
>NA|TRBJ2-7|TRBV28|NA
TGTGCCAGCAGTTTATTGGGCAGGGGTTCCTACGAGCAGTACTTC
CASSLLGRGSYEQYF
>NA|TRBJ1-2|TRBV6-6|TRBD1
TGTGCCAGCGGACAGGGGGCCTCAGTCGGCTATGGCTACACCTTC
CASGQGASVGYGYTF
>NA|TRBJ2-7|TRBV2|TRBD2
TGTGCCAGCAGGGAGCTAGCGGGGGCCACTTACGAGCAGTACTTC
CASRELAGATYEQYF
>NA|TRBJ1-6|TRBV29-1|NA
TGCAGCGTTGATGGGGGCCCAAATTCACCCCTCCACTTT
CSVDGGPNSPLHF
>NA|TRBJ2-5|TRBV13|NA
TGTGCCAGCAGGGCTGGGACTGCCCAAGAGACCCAGTACTTC
CASRAGTAQETQYF
>NA|TRBJ2-6|TRBV7-3|NA
TGTGCCAGCAGCCAGACTAGCTCTGGGGCCAACGTCCTGACTTTC
CASSQTSSGANVLTF
>NA|TRBJ2-3|TRBV7-2|NA
TGTGCCAGCAGCTTAGGGCTCCCAGATACGCAGTATTTT
CASSLGLPDTQYF
>NA|TRBJ2-1|TRBV11-2|TRBD2
TGTGCCAGCAGCTTCGCCGGGACTACGCAGAATGAGCAGTTCTTC
CASSFAGTTQNEQFF
>NA|TRBJ2-3|TRBV30|TRBD2
TGTGCCTGGAGTGTACGGGGGGGCAGCACAGATACGCAGTATTTT
CAWSVRGGSTDTQYF
>NA|TRBJ1-1|TRBV18|NA
TGTGCCAGCTCCCAACAGGGTGAGACTGAAGCTTTCTTT
CASSQQGETEAFF
>NA|TRBJ2-3|TRBV6-4|TRBD1
TGTGCCAGCAGTGCTACCCTCCAGACAGGGACGGGCACAGATACGCAGTATTTT
CASSATLQTGTGTDTQYF
>NA|TRBJ2-5|TRBV7-2|TRBD2
TGTGCCAGCAGCTTACTAGCGGGGGGGCCGAGGGAGACCCAGTACTTC
CASSLLAGGPRETQYF
>NA|TRBJ2-5|TRBV19|NA
TGTGCCAGTAGTATACGCGCGGCCACCCAAGAGACCCAGTACTTC
CASSIRAATQETQYF
>once|TRBJ1-3|TRBV7-8|NA
TGTGCCAGCAGCTCGGGACTCAGCTCTGGAAACACCATATATTTT
CASSSGLSSGNTIYF
>NA|TRBJ2-3|TRBV6-6|NA
TGTGCCAGCAGTACGGTAGGGAGGGGGGGGGATACGCAGTATTTT
CASSTVGRGGDTQYF
>NA|TRBJ2-5|TRBV9|TRBD2
TGTGCCAGCAGCGTAGGGGGCAGAAGCGGGGGGTTCCAAGAGACCCAGTACTTC
CASSVGGRSGGFQETQYF
>once|TRBJ2-7|TRBV5-1|TRBD2
TGCGCCAGCAGTCGCGAGCGGGGGGACTCCTACGAGCAGTACTTC
CASSRERGDSYEQYF
>NA|TRBJ1-4|TRBV4-2|NA
TGTGCCAGCAGCCAAGACGGGACACGGACTAATGAAAAACTGTTTTTT
CASSQDGTRTNEKLFF
>NA|TRBJ1-1|TRBV11-3|TRBD1
TGTGCCAGCAGCTTATCGGGACAGGGAAACACTGAAGCTTTCTTT
CASSLSGQGNTEAFF
>NA|TRBJ2-5|TRBV25-1|TRBD1
TGTGCCAGCAGTCCCGACAGGGGGTACGAGACCCAGTACTTC
CASSPDRGYETQYF
>NA|TRBJ2-3|TRBV5-1|TRBD2
TGCGCCAGCAGCTGGAGCGGGGGGGCCAATACGCAGTATTTT
CASSWSGGANTQYF
>NA|TRBJ1-2|TRBV19|TRBD1
TGTGCCAGTAGGGGGACAGGGGCCGATGGCTACACCTTC
CASRGTGADGYTF
>NA|TRBJ2-3|TRBV27|TRBD1
TGTGCCAGCAGTTTAACGGGACAGGGGGCCCCCTTGGATACGCAGTATTTT
CASSLTGQGAPLDTQYF
>NA|TRBJ1-1|TRBV2|TRBD1
TGTGCCAGCACCAATCGACAGGGTGCGACTGAAGCTTTCTTT
CASTNRQGATEAFF
>few|TRBJ2-7|TRBV27|TRBD1
TGTGCCAGCGCCCCGGGACAGGGATACGAGCAGTACTTC
CASAPGQGYEQYF
>NA|TRBJ1-6|TRBV6-5|TRBD1
TGTGCCAGCAGTCGCAGCCGGGACAGGGTTTCACCCCTCCACTTT
CASSRSRDRVSPLHF
>once|TRBJ2-5|TRBV6-1|NA
TGTGCCAGCAGGGCCACAGGGCAAAAGGAGACCCAGTACTTC
CASRATGQKETQYF
>NA|TRBJ1-1|TRBV19|NA
TGTGCCAGTAGTCCTTCTCGACAGGCCCCGAGAGCTTTCTTT
CASSPSRQAPRAFF
>NA|TRBJ2-3|TRBV7-3|NA
TGTGCCAGCAGCTTCGTGGGCAACACAGATACGCAGTATTTT
CASSFVGNTDTQYF
>NA|TRBJ2-5|TRBV5-5|TRBD2
TGTGCCAGCAGCTTCCTACCGGGACTAGCTTGGGAGACCCAGTACTTC
CASSFLPGLAWETQYF
>NA|TRBJ1-1|TRBV7-2|NA
TGTGCCAGCAGCCTGCGTCAGGGGCCCACTGAAGCTTTCTTT
CASSLRQGPTEAFF
>NA|TRBJ2-5|TRBV19|NA
TGTGCCAGTAGTATGGGGGGGGCTAGCGGAAAGTACTTC
CASSMGGASGKYF
>NA|TRBJ1-1|TRBV5-6|TRBD1
TGTGCCAGCAGCTTTCCGGGACAGCCGAACACTGAAGCTTTCTTT
CASSFPGQPNTEAFF
>NA|TRBJ2-6|TRBV5-1|TRBD1
TGCGCCAGCAGCTTGGGGGGCGGCAGGGGGAGCTCTGGGGCCAACGTCCTGACTTTC
CASSLGGGRGSSGANVLTF